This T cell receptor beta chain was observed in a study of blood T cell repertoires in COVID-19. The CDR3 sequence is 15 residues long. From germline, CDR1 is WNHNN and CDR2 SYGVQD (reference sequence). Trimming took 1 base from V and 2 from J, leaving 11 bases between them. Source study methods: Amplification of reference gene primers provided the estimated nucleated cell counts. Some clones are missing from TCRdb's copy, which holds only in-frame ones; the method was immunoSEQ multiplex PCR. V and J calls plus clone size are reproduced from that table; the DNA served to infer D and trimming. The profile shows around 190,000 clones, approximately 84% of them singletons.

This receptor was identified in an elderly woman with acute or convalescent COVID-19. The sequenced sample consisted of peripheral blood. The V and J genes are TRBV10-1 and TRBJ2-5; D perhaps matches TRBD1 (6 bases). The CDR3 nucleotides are TGCGCCAGCAGTGAGTTGTCGGACAGACAAGAGACCCAGTACTTC. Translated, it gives CASSELSDRQETQYF.